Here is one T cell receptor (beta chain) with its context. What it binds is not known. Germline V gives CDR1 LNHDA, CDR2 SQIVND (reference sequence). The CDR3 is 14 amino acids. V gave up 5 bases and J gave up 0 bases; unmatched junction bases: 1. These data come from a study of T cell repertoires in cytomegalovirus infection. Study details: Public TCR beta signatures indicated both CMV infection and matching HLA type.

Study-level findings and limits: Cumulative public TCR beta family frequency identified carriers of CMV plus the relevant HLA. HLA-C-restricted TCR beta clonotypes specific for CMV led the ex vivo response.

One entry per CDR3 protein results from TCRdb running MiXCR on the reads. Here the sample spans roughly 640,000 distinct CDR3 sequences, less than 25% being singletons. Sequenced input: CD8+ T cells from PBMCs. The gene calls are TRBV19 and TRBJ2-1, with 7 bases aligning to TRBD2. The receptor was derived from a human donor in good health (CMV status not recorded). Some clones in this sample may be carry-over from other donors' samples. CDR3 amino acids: CASSRGVSYNEQFF. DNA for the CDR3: TGTGCCAGTAGTCGGGGGGTCTCCTACAATGAGCAGTTCTTC.